A single sample gave rise to the 11 T cell receptor delta chains below, sequenced in a study of fetal and pediatric gammadelta thymocytes. TCRdb called clones from the reads again using CATT. The sample carries 1,500 to 2,000 delta-chain clones, around a quarter recorded once. The sample comprised non-Vgamma9Vdelta2 gamma-delta T cells from the thymus. Stated subset: CD3+gammadeltaTCR+ thymocytes not co-expressing Vgamma9 and Vdelta2. The receptors stem from a child who underwent cardiac surgery and was recorded as healthy.

Sample share makes this clone large. The J gene is TRDJ1, the V gene TRDV1; 9 positions agree with TRDD3. Germline values: CDR1 TSWWSYY, CDR2 QGS. The V segment lost 6 bases and the J segment 4 bases; nucleotides outside the gene matches: 24. The CDR3 spans 20 residues. The CDR3 loop reads CALGHTLGLTGGHLGDKLIF. In DNA form, the CDR3 reads TGTGCTCTTGGTCACACCCTCGGGCTTACTGGGGGACACTTGGGCGATAAACTCATCTTT.

A note on this clone: Possible read error: a much larger clone is one base away. V usage is TRDV1 and J usage is TRDJ1; 10 nucleotides match TRDD3. Germline V CDR1 and CDR2: TSWWSYY, QGS. Trimming cost V 9 bases and J 7 bases; bases outside gene matches: 41. This CDR3 spans 24 amino acids. The CDR3 bases are TGTGCTCTCGTCAGAACCACATACCCCTCCGCCCCGTACTGGGGGATCCCGTTCAGCGGTAAACTCATCTTT. This sequence encodes CALVRTTYPSAPYWGIPFSGKLIF.

Worth noting for this clone: This could be a read error, since a much larger clone is one nucleotide away. This sample also contains other DNA sequences that code for the same CDR3. J is TRDJ1 and V is TRDV1; 7 nucleotides align to TRDD2. Germline V gives CDR1 TSWWSYY, CDR2 QGS. V trimming: 1 base; J trimming: 0 bases; junction bases outside the gene matches: 23. The CDR3 totals 22 residues. The CDR3 loop is CALGEPSYKCLRPGGYTDKLIF. In DNA form, the CDR3 reads TGTGCTCTTGGGGAACCTTCCTATAAATGCCTTAGACCGGGCGGATACACCGATAAACTCATCTTT.

Sample share makes this clone large. The chain recombines TRDV3 with TRDJ1; 10 nucleotides line up with TRDD3. The V and J ends lost 2 bases and 0 bases, in that order; junction bases with no gene match: 15. CDR1 and CDR2 (germline): TVYSNPD, GDNSRS (reference sequence). CDR3 length: 18 amino acids. CDR3 in DNA: TGTGCCTTTGCCGAACGGGGTAACTGGGGGATCAACACCGATAAACTCATCTTT. It translates to CAFAERGNWGINTDKLIF.

This clone is medium-sized in the sample. This sequence joins TRDV1 and TRDJ1; TRDD3 agrees at 9 bases. Germline CDR1 reads TSWWSYY; CDR2 reads QGS. The CDR3 loop spans 19 amino acids. V trimming: 2 bases; J trimming: 5 bases; junction bases outside the gene matches: 18. As DNA, the CDR3 is TGTGCTCTTGGGGAATGGTCCTACGCTTACTGGGGGACCTCAGATAAACTCATCTTT. Its protein product is CALGEWSYAYWGTSDKLIF.

V gene TRDV1 combines with J gene TRDJ1; 10 bases match TRDD3. This CDR3 contains 23 residues. Germline CDR1 reads TSWWSYY; CDR2 reads QGS. V lost 0 bases to trimming and J lost 0 bases; unmatched junction nucleotides: 22. The CDR3 DNA follows: TGTGCTCTTGGGGAACTGGGACCTATGGGTTCCGGGGGATACGGGCAGTACACCGATAAACTCATCTTT. The encoded protein is CALGELGPMGSGGYGQYTDKLIF.

By share, this clone counts as medium-sized. V usage is TRDV1 and J usage is TRDJ1; no reliable D call. Trimming left V 1 base short and J 0 bases short, with 18 bases between. The length of the CDR3 is 18 residues. CDR1 TSWWSYY and CDR2 QGS come from the germline V gene. This chain's CDR3 is CALGERAWEGPYTDKLIF. Here the CDR3 DNA reads TGTGCTCTTGGGGAACGTGCATGGGAGGGACCATACACCGATAAACTCATCTTT.

This clone is large. The genes are TRDV1 and TRDJ1; 8 bases match TRDD3. V gave up 7 bases and J gave up 1 base; unmatched junction bases: 20. CDR1 and CDR2 (germline): TSWWSYY, QGS. This CDR3 comprises 19 residues. CDR3 sequence (DNA): TGTGCTCTTGTCAAGGGTTCCTTGATACTGGGGGCCAGCACCGATAAACTCATCTTT. As protein: CALVKGSLILGASTDKLIF.

This clone was seen more than once but under ten times. The gene calls are TRDV1 and TRDJ1; D is ambiguous. This CDR3 contains 14 residues. Trimming shortened V by 5 bases and J by 7 bases, and 17 bases separated the two germline ends. Germline V CDR1 and CDR2: TSWWSYY, QGS. CDR3 protein: CALGKRDKGAKLIF. CDR3 sequence (DNA): TGTGCTCTTGGGAAGAGAGATAAAGGGGCTAAACTCATCTTT.

This clone is labeled as medium-sized (0.01 to 0.1%). This chain joins TRDV1 and TRDJ1; TRDD3 matches 10 bases. The CDR3 contains 20 residues. The germline gives CDR1 TSWWSYY, CDR2 QGS. Trimming cost V 6 bases and J 10 bases; bases outside gene matches: 29. The CDR3 spells CALGKTLSVVLGDPSPRLIF. As DNA, the CDR3 is TGTGCTCTTGGAAAGACCCTCTCAGTGGTACTGGGGGATCCCTCTCCGAGACTCATCTTT.

This clone was detected only once. Possible read error: a much larger clone is one base away. The chain recombines TRDV1 with TRDJ1; 10 nucleotides match TRDD3. The germline CDR1 and CDR2 sequences are TSWWSYY and QGS. With 2 bases clipped from V and 3 bases from J, the junction kept 18 bases outside the gene matches. The length of the CDR3 is 20 residues. The CDR3 bases are TGTGCTCTTGGGGAAGGCCTTCCTAATGTAGAACTGGGGGATCCCGATAAACTCATCTTT. It specifies CALGEGLPNVELGDPDKLIF.